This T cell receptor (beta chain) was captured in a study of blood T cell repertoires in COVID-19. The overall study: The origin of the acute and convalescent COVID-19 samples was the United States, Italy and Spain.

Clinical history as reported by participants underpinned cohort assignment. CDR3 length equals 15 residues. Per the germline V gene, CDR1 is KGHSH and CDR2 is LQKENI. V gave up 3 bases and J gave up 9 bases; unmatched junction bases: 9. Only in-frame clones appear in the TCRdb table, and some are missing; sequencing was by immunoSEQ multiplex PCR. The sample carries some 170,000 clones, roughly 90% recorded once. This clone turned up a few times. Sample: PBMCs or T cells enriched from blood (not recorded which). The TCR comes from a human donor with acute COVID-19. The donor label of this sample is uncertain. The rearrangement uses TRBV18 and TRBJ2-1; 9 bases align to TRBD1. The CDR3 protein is CASSPGTGPQVEQFF. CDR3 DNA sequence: TGTGCCAGCTCACCCGGGACAGGGCCCCAAGTTGAGCAGTTCTTC.